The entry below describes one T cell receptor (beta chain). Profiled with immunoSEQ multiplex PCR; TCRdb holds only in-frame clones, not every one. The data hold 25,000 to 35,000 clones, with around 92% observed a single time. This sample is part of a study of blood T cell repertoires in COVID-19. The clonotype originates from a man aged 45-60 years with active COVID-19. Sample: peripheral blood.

The CDR3 loop is CASSVYRGGSGELFF. CDR3 nucleotides: TGTGCCAGCAGCGTTTACAGGGGCGGTTCCGGGGAGCTGTTTTTT. The rearrangement links TRBV9 to TRBJ2-2; 7 nucleotides align to TRBD1. The CDR3 consists of 15 residues. The V gene end was trimmed by 2 bases and the J gene end by 6 bases; junction bases not matched to a gene: 7. Germline-derived CDR1 and CDR2 are SGDLS and YYNGEE.